The following is a TCR beta chain sequence with its context. This sample is drawn from a study of blood T cell repertoires in COVID-19. V was shortened by 6 bases and J by 4 bases, with 13 bases between the two germline ends. The CDR3 spans 14 residues. CDR1 is LGHNA, CDR2 YNFKEQ, per germline. TCRdb's table, derived via immunoSEQ multiplex PCR, lists solely in-frame clones and lacks some. The table has 310,000 or so clones, more than 70% seen once. This clonotype originated in a woman aged 50 to 65 with acute or convalescent COVID-19. Sequencing was performed on peripheral blood. V gene TRBV4-2 combines with J gene TRBJ2-1; D possibly corresponds to TRBD2 (5 bases). Written as DNA, the CDR3 is TGTGCCAGCAGGGGCAGCGGAGCGTACAATGAGCAGTTCTTC. Protein sequence: CASRGSGAYNEQFF.